The 9 T cell receptor beta chains given below trace back to one sample, sequenced in a study of blood T cell repertoires in COVID-19. TCRdb's copy holds only in-frame clones and misses some; the assay was immunoSEQ multiplex PCR. Of 300,000 to 350,000 clones listed, approximately 85% are singletons. Sequencing was done on a sample of PBMCs or T cells enriched from blood (not recorded which). The receptors were sampled from a man aged 25-45 years who had recovered from COVID-19.

J is TRBJ2-3 and V is TRBV30, with a weak D call TRBD1 (6 bases). Trimming stripped 3 bases from V and 0 bases from J, with 16 bases between. Germline loops: CDR1 GTSNPN, CDR2 SVGIG (reference sequence). The CDR3 totals 16 residues. The CDR3 coding sequence is TGTGCCTGGAGGCCAGACAGGCTAACTAGCACAGATACGCAGTATTTT. Translating it yields CAWRPDRLTSTDTQYF. Full variable domain (rest looked up from reference TRBV30 and TRBJ2-3): SQTIHQWPATLVQPVGSPLSLECTVEGTSNPNLYWYRQAAGRGLQLLFYSVGIGQISSEVPQNLSASRPQDRQFILSSKKLLLSDSGFYLCAWRPDRLTSTDTQYFGPGTRLTVL.

This clone was seen only a few times. This sequence joins TRBV18 and TRBJ1-1; no clear D gene. The germline V gene has CDR1 KGHSH and CDR2 LQKENI. This CDR3 spans 12 amino acids. Trimming removed 3 bases at V and 1 base at J, with 3 bases between. CDR3 sequence: CASSPRNTEAFF. For the CDR3, the DNA is TGTGCCAGCTCACCCAGGAACACTGAAGCTTTCTTT.

This chain connects TRBV7-2 to TRBJ2-7, with D perhaps TRBD2 (5 bases). The germline CDR1 and CDR2 sequences are SGHTA and FQGNSA. V was cut by 2 bases and J by 4 bases, with 9 bases left in between. CDR3 length: 13 residues. This chain's CDR3 is CASSLRAEYEQYF. DNA for the CDR3: TGTGCCAGCAGCTTAAGAGCGGAGTACGAGCAGTACTTC.

The genes are TRBV7-2 and TRBJ2-4; weak D call: TRBD1 (6 bases). Germline CDR1 and CDR2: SGHTA and FQGNSA. The CDR3 runs to 14 residues. Trimming shortened V by 9 bases and J by 6 bases, and 18 bases separated the two germline ends. CDR3 sequence: CASGLGQNLNIQYF. The CDR3 DNA reads as TGTGCCAGTGGGCTTGGACAGAATTTAAACATTCAGTACTTC.

This clone occurred once. The rearrangement links TRBV7-2 to TRBJ2-1, with 9 bases aligning to TRBD2. V shed 3 bases, J shed 8 bases, and the junction held 8 bases outside the gene matches. In germline, CDR1 is SGHTA, CDR2 FQGNSA. The CDR3 spans 15 residues. In nucleotides, the CDR3 is TGTGCCAGCAGCTTTTCGCGGGGGGGCGGATATGAGCAGTTCTTC. Translation gives CASSFSRGGGYEQFF.

The CDR3 sequence is CASSLETGGYNEQFF. CDR3 nucleotide sequence: TGCGCCAGCAGCTTGGAGACAGGGGGCTACAATGAGCAGTTCTTC. The chain is built from TRBV5-1 and TRBJ2-1, with 9 positions matching TRBD1. V dropped 0 bases and J dropped 3; count of bases not matched to a gene: 1. The CDR3 extends over 15 amino acids. The V gene's germline CDR1 is SGHRS and CDR2 YFSETQ. The whole variable domain, remainder taken from reference TRBV5-1 and TRBJ2-1, is KAGVTQTPRYLIKTRGQQVTLSCSPISGHRSVSWYQQTPGQGLQFLFEYFSETQRNKGNFPGRFSGRQFSNSRSEMNVSTLELGDSALYLCASSLETGGYNEQFFGPGTRLTVL.

The chain uses TRBV10-3 and TRBJ1-1, with 7 bases aligning to TRBD1. With 5 bases clipped from V and 1 base from J, the junction kept 7 bases outside the gene matches. This CDR3 has 15 residues. The germline gives CDR1 ENHRY, CDR2 SYGVKD. CDR3 sequence: CAISKGQAKNTEAFF. In DNA, the CDR3 is TGTGCCATCAGTAAAGGACAGGCCAAGAACACTGAAGCTTTCTTT.

In this sample, this clone turned up a few times. The rearrangement uses TRBV11-2 and TRBJ2-7, with D possibly being TRBD2 (6 bases). The CDR3 totals 15 residues. Germline values: CDR1 SGHAT, CDR2 FQNNGV. With 4 bases removed from V and 7 bases from J, the gap between germline ends came to 20 bases. CDR3 protein: CASSSLAGSSGEQYF. Here the CDR3 DNA reads TGTGCCAGCAGCTCACTGGCGGGGTCGTCGGGAGAGCAGTACTTC.

The V call is TRBV15, the J call TRBJ1-1; tentatively, D is TRBD1 (5 bases). This CDR3 has 13 residues. Germline V gives CDR1 LNHNV, CDR2 YYDKDF (reference sequence). V gave up 5 bases and J gave up 0 bases, with 7 bases separating them. CDR3 in amino acids: CATSGHMNTEAFF. The DNA for the CDR3 is TGTGCCACCAGCGGACATATGAACACTGAAGCTTTCTTT.